One and the same sample provided the 19 T cell receptor beta chains below, sequenced in a study of shared clonotypes between healthy human individuals. The data were produced by immunoSEQ multiplex PCR, yet TCRdb's version contains in-frame clones alone and is incomplete. The table shows about 2.2 million clones, with 93% occurring only once. Positively selected for CCR7, the CD45RO-negative cells used as naive CD8 cells excluded terminally differentiated effector memory CD45RA+ cells. Sequences were obtained from naive CD8+ T cells from PBMCs. The origin of the receptors is a man younger than 35 in good health. Some clones in this sample may be carry-over from other donors' samples.

This chain uses TRBV27 with TRBJ2-3, with D uncertain. This CDR3 is built from 14 residues. CDR1 and CDR2 (germline): MNHEY, SMNVEV (reference sequence). The V end was cut by 6 bases, the J end by 5 bases, with 15 bases between. The CDR3: CASSRTVTLDTQYF. The CDR3 coding sequence is TGTGCCAGCAGCCGGACCGTGACGCTAGATACGCAGTATTTT.

The chain recombines TRBV30 with TRBJ1-1; D remains unclear. V was clipped by 2 bases and J by 0 bases, with 13 bases between them. Germline assignment: CDR1 GTSNPN and CDR2 SVGIG (reference sequence). The CDR3 is made up of 15 amino acids. The CDR3 sequence is CAWSPGLPMNTEAFF. In DNA, the CDR3 is TGTGCCTGGAGTCCCGGGCTGCCGATGAACACTGAAGCTTTCTTT.

The V gene is TRBV5-8, the J gene TRBJ1-5; D is undetermined. Germline loops: CDR1 SGHTS, CDR2 YDEGEE. V lost 2 bases to trimming and J lost 2 bases, with 20 bases between them. The CDR3 extends over 18 amino acids. CDR3 nucleotides: TGTGCCAGCAGCTTTTTAGTCGTTCGGGTAGGTGGCAATCAGCCCCAGCATTTT. Translated: CASSFLVVRVGGNQPQHF.

The rearrangement joins TRBV28 to TRBJ1-4; D is unclear. V lost 2 bases, J lost 8 bases, and 6 bases lay in between. The CDR3 extends over 12 amino acids. Germline V gene sequence: CDR1 MDHEN, CDR2 SYDVKM. In DNA, the CDR3 is TGTGCCAGCAGTTTAGCGCTCGAAAAACTGTTTTTT. This codes for CASSLALEKLFF. Full variable domain (outside the CDR3, taken from reference TRBV28 and TRBJ1-4): DVKVTQSSRYLVKRTGEKVFLECVQDMDHENMFWYRQDPGLGLRLIYFSYDVKMKEKGDIPEGYSVSREKKERFSLILESASTNQTSMYLCASSLALEKLFFGSGTQLSVL.

The chain joins TRBV7-3 to TRBJ2-1; 9 bases are shared with TRBD2. Germline V gene sequence: CDR1 SGHTA, CDR2 FQGTGA. V dropped 5 bases and J dropped 7; count of bases not matched to a gene: 12. The CDR3 totals 16 residues. CDR3 loop: CASSPNVAGVGNEQFF. CDR3 bases: TGTGCCAGCAGCCCGAATGTAGCGGGAGTTGGTAATGAGCAGTTCTTC.

The CDR3 region is CASSVRLAGGDEQFF. CDR3 DNA sequence: TGTGCCAGCAGTGTAAGGCTAGCGGGAGGCGATGAGCAGTTCTTC. The chain recombines TRBV6-4 with TRBJ2-1, with TRBD2 matching over 11 bases. The length of the CDR3 is 15 residues. Trimming cost V 4 bases and J 8 bases; bases outside gene matches: 7. CDR1 MRHNA and CDR2 SNTAGT come from the germline V gene.

The chain couples TRBV5-1 to TRBJ2-2; D possibly uses TRBD1 or TRBD2 (5 bases each). This CDR3 contains 18 residues. Germline V gene lookup returns CDR1 SGHRS and CDR2 YFSETQ. V was cut by 0 bases and J by 0 bases, with 15 bases left in between. Here the CDR3 DNA reads TGCGCCAGCAGCTTGGTCGAGGGGACCACCTCGAACACCGGGGAGCTGTTTTTT. It yields the protein CASSLVEGTTSNTGELFF.

The V call is TRBV7-9, the J call TRBJ2-3; D unresolved. From germline, CDR1 is SEHNR and CDR2 FQNEAQ (reference sequence). The CDR3 length is 13 residues. Trimming shortened V by 6 bases and J by 6 bases, and 13 bases separated the two germline ends. The CDR3 DNA reads as TGTGCCAGCAGGGAAACAATTGGGGATACGCAGTATTTT. Translated, it gives CASRETIGDTQYF.

This clone was observed a single time. The J gene is TRBJ2-1, the V gene TRBV9, with D possibly being TRBD2 (5 bases). Deletions cut 0 bases from V and 9 bases from J, with 19 bases between. The CDR3 length is 16 residues. Germline V gives CDR1 SGDLS, CDR2 YYNGEE. In DNA form, the CDR3 reads TGTGCCAGCAGCGTAGGAGGAGAATCCCGAGGAGGTGAGCAGTTCTTC. This translates into CASSVGGESRGGEQFF.

This chain links TRBV5-5 with TRBJ2-1; 13 nucleotides agree with TRBD2. This CDR3 has 14 residues. Germline CDR1 SGHKS, CDR2 YYEKEE (reference sequence). Losses at the gene ends were 3 bases for V and 8 bases for J; bases not matched to a gene: 2. The CDR3 reads CASSWTSGSDEQFF. The CDR3 DNA sequence: TGTGCCAGCAGCTGGACTAGCGGGAGCGATGAGCAGTTCTTC.

The CDR3 DNA sequence: TGTGCCAGCAGCTTACAGATTAACTCCTACGAGCAGTACTTC. It specifies CASSLQINSYEQYF. The chain combines TRBV7-8 with TRBJ2-7; D remains ambiguous. The germline CDR1 and CDR2 sequences are SGHVS and FQNEAQ. The V gene lost 2 bases and the J gene lost 0 bases, with 8 bases spanning the gap. The CDR3 length is 14 residues.

The gene calls are TRBV28 and TRBJ2-7; 9 nucleotides match TRBD1. Trimming removed 5 bases from V and 0 bases from J; junction bases left unmatched: 2. Germline CDR1 and CDR2: MDHEN and SYDVKM. The CDR3 has 14 amino acids. CDR3 sequence: CASSRDRVSYEQYF. As DNA, the CDR3 is TGTGCCAGCAGTCGGGACAGGGTCTCCTACGAGCAGTACTTC.

Notes on this clone: Other DNA sequences in the sample encode the same CDR3. This chain connects TRBV7-9 to TRBJ2-1; D not certain. V dropped 1 base and J dropped 10 bases, with 5 bases sitting between them. Germline CDR1 is SEHNR and CDR2 is FQNEAQ (reference sequence). The CDR3 contains 11 residues. The CDR3 here is CASSLVGEQFF. The DNA for the CDR3 is TGTGCCAGCAGCTTAGTAGGGGAGCAGTTCTTC.

This chain connects TRBV7-2 to TRBJ2-7, with 10 bases matching TRBD1. Germline trimming cut 7 bases from V and 2 bases from J; bases unmatched to any gene: 5. The length of the CDR3 is 14 residues. The V gene's germline CDR1 is SGHTA and CDR2 FQGNSA. The CDR3 nucleotides are TGTGCCAGCACGTGGACAGGGGGGCCCTACGAGCAGTACTTC. Translation: CASTWTGGPYEQYF.

The chain combines TRBV15 with TRBJ1-5; the match to TRBD1 covers 7 bases. CDR3 length: 16 residues. CDR1 is LNHNV and CDR2 is YYDKDF in the germline V gene (reference sequence). V gave up 2 bases and J gave up 6 bases; unmatched junction bases: 10. The DNA of the CDR3 is TGTGCCACCAGCAGAAGACAGGGTTTCGAACCTCAGCCCCAGCATTTT. Translated, it gives CATSRRQGFEPQPQHF.

The gene calls are TRBV18 and TRBJ2-3; D unclear. The germline V and J ends were trimmed by 3 bases and 5 bases, with 6 bases remaining between them. The CDR3 length is 12 residues. Germline V CDR1 and CDR2: KGHSH, LQKENI. CDR3 nucleotides: TGTGCCAGCTCACCCCTAGGAGATACGCAGTATTTT. Residues: CASSPLGDTQYF.

This clone turned up a few times. The genes are TRBV30 and TRBJ1-1; D remains ambiguous. Trimming took off 2 bases at V and 1 base at J, with 8 bases between the two ends. Germline V gene data show CDR1 as GTSNPN and CDR2 as SVGIG (reference sequence). This CDR3 comprises 13 residues. DNA of the CDR3: TGTGCCTGGAGTAATACTTGGAACACTGAAGCTTTCTTT. As protein: CAWSNTWNTEAFF.

In its sample, this clone was seen once. The V gene is TRBV28, the J gene TRBJ2-1; D tentatively reads TRBD1 or TRBD2 (6 bases each). Trimming cost V 6 bases and J 4 bases, with 10 bases left between them. Germline lookup yields CDR1 MDHEN and CDR2 SYDVKM. The CDR3 consists of 13 residues. Written as DNA, the CDR3 is TGTGCCAGCAGGCGGAGGGGGTACAATGAGCAGTTCTTC. It translates to CASRRRGYNEQFF.

This chain uses TRBV7-2 with TRBJ2-1; D gene ambiguous. Germline V gene lookup returns CDR1 SGHTA and CDR2 FQGNSA. This CDR3 is 15 amino acids long. The ends were cut back, 1 base at V and 7 bases at J, with 14 bases in the middle. The chain's CDR3 is CASSLGPYAENEQFF. In DNA form, the CDR3 reads TGTGCCAGCAGCTTAGGCCCCTACGCAGAGAATGAGCAGTTCTTC.